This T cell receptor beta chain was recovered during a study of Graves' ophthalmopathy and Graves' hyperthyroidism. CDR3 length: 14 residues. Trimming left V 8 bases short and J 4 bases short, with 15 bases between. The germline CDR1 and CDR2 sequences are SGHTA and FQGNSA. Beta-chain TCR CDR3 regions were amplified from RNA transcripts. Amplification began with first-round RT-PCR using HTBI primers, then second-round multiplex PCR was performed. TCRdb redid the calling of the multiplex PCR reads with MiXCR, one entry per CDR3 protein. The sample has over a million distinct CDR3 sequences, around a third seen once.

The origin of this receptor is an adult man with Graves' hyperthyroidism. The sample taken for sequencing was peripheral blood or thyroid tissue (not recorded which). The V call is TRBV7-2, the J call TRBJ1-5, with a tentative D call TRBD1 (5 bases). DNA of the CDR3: TGTGCCAGCCTAGACAGCGAAGAGAATCAGCCCCAGCATTTT. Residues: CASLDSEENQPQHF.